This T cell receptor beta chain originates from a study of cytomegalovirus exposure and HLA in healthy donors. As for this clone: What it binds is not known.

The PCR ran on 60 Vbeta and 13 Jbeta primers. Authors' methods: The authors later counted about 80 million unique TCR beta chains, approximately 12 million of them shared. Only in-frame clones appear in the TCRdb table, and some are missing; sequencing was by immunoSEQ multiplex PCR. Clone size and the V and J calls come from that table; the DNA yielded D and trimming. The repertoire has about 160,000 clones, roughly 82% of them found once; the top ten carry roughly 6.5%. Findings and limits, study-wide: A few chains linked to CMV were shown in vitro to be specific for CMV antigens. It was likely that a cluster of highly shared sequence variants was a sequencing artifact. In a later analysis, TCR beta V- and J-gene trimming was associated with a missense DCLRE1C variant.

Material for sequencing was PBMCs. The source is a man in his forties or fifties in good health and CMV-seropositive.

CDR3 amino acids: CASSLDGGGAGELFF. Written as DNA, the CDR3 is TGTGCCAGCAGCTTAGATGGAGGGGGCGCCGGGGAGCTGTTTTTT. The chain uses TRBV13 and TRBJ2-2; TRBD1 might be the D (7 bases). Trimming removed 1 base from V and 6 bases from J, with 12 bases in between. Germline CDR1 and CDR2: PRHDT and FYEKMQ (reference sequence). CDR3 size: 15 residues.